This T cell receptor beta chain was found in a study of T cell responses to AZD1222 COVID-19 vaccine. Study results and limitations: Baseline serostatus was positive in only a handful of AZD1222 recipients. Vaccine-associated CD4 TCRs ranged over spike, dominating at 160-218 and 743-854. The sample set comprised mostly white British donors with more females, and clonal diversity was possibly underestimated.

The ends lost 8 bases at V and 10 bases at J; junction bases unmatched: 8. This CDR3 is built from 14 residues. Germline V gene data show CDR1 as MNHEY and CDR2 as SMNVEV (reference sequence). With regard to this clone: The antigen is unknown.

Generated by immunoSEQ multiplex PCR, the TCRdb table keeps only in-frame clones and is missing some. The data hold some 60,000 clones, with about 86% observed a single time. This specimen consisted of peripheral blood, obtained 28 days after the second AZD1222 dose. The receptor's source is an adult who received the AZD1222 COVID-19 vaccine. The V and J genes are TRBV27 and TRBJ1-6, with TRBD1 identical over 10 bases. CDR3 nucleotide sequence: TGTGCCAGCTATAAGACAGGGGGCGACTCACCCCTCCACTTT. It yields the protein CASYKTGGDSPLHF.